Listed below are T cell receptor beta chains from one sample, sequenced in a study of blood T cell repertoires in COVID-19. Using immunoSEQ multiplex PCR, the repertoire was profiled, and TCRdb retains in-frame clones only, with some absent. The sample yields tens of thousands of clones, roughly 85% seen once. Sequencing used peripheral blood. The source is an older woman with COVID-19, enrolled during active disease. CDR3s include the opening cysteine and the closing phenylalanine or tryptophan. A D gene is named only where the DNA matches it firmly. Expanded clones get a size class; other rows say once, few or many, or leave the size out.

TRBJ1-1 | . | . | TRBV4-1 | CASSQVVEYTEAFF | TGCGCCAGCAGCCAAGTGGTGGAGTACACTGAAGCTTTCTTT
TRBJ1-1 | . | . | TRBV6-5 | CASRKTLMNTEAFF | TGTGCCAGCAGGAAGACACTCATGAACACTGAAGCTTTCTTT
TRBJ1-2 | . | . | TRBV7-8 | CASTPGPNYGYTF | TGTGCCAGTACACCAGGGCCTAACTATGGCTACACCTTC
TRBJ2-2 | . | . | TRBV9 | CASSVVGGSVPGELFF | TGTGCCAGCAGCGTAGTTGGAGGTAGCGTCCCCGGGGAGCTGTTTTTT
TRBJ2-3 | . | . | TRBV7-2 | CASSPSPPGLTQYF | TGTGCCAGCAGCCCTAGCCCTCCGGGACTTACGCAGTATTTT
TRBJ1-2 | TRBD1 | . | TRBV4-2 | CASSQGTGTGDGYTF | TGTGCCAGCAGCCAAGGGACCGGGACAGGAGATGGCTACACCTTC
TRBJ2-2 | TRBD1 | . | TRBV7-2 | CASSHRDRNTGELFF | TGTGCCAGCAGCCACCGGGACAGAAACACCGGGGAGCTGTTTTTT
TRBJ2-2 | TRBD1 | . | TRBV12-3/TRBV12-4 | CASGTGDTGELFF | TGTGCCAGCGGTACAGGGGACACCGGGGAGCTGTTTTTT
TRBJ1-1 | TRBD1 | . | TRBV30 | CAWSVSPTGGYTEAFF | TGTGCCTGGAGTGTATCCCCGACAGGGGGATACACTGAAGCTTTCTTT
TRBJ1-5 | . | once | TRBV28 | CASAGTGVEGLTQPQHF | TGTGCCAGCGCAGGGACGGGGGTCGAGGGGTTAACGCAGCCCCAGCATTTT
TRBJ2-2 | TRBD2 | . | TRBV4-1 | CASSQTRTSGGPNTGELFF | TGCGCCAGCAGCCAAACTCGGACTAGCGGGGGGCCAAACACCGGGGAGCTGTTTTTT
TRBJ2-7 | . | . | TRBV27 | CASRGYSYEQYF | TGTGCCAGCAGGGGCTACTCCTACGAGCAGTACTTC
TRBJ1-2 | . | . | TRBV28 | CASSLSPRGGYTF | TGTGCCAGCAGTTTGAGCCCTCGGGGGGGCTACACCTTC
TRBJ2-7 | TRBD2 | . | TRBV5-8 | CASSLEEGRGEDF | TGTGCCAGCAGCTTGGAGGAGGGTCGGGGGGAGGACTTC
TRBJ1-4 | TRBD1 | . | TRBV18 | CASSPPTGPYANEKLFF | TGTGCCAGCTCACCACCGACAGGGCCGTATGCTAATGAAAAACTGTTTTTT
TRBJ1-2 | . | . | TRBV18 | CASSMDRNYGYTF | TGTGCCAGCTCAATGGACAGAAACTATGGCTACACCTTC
TRBJ2-5 | . | . | TRBV4-3 | CASSQELGRGMGETQYF | TGCGCCAGCAGCCAAGAGCTCGGAAGAGGGATGGGAGAGACCCAGTACTTC
TRBJ2-5 | TRBD1 | . | TRBV7-2 | CASSLVGSRRGETQYF | TGTGCCAGCAGCTTAGTTGGGTCGCGCAGGGGGGAGACCCAGTACTTC
TRBJ2-7 | TRBD1 | . | TRBV4-3 | CASSPLGQGESYEQYF | TGCGCCAGCAGCCCCTTGGGACAGGGGGAATCCTACGAGCAGTACTTC
TRBJ1-2 | . | . | TRBV10-3 | CAPRSTVNYGYTF | TGTGCCCCTCGGAGTACGGTGAACTATGGCTACACCTTC
TRBJ2-2 | . | once | TRBV4-3 | CASSQDGYRGGPGELFF | TGCGCCAGCAGCCAGGACGGATACAGGGGGGGACCCGGGGAGCTGTTTTTT
TRBJ1-1 | TRBD1 | . | TRBV3-1/TRBV3-2 | CASSLQGFDTEAFF | TGTGCCAGCAGCCTACAGGGGTTCGACACTGAAGCTTTCTTT
TRBJ1-1 | . | . | TRBV3-1/TRBV3-2 | CASSQDGRGSEAFF | TGTGCCAGCAGCCAAGATGGCAGGGGCTCTGAAGCTTTCTTT
TRBJ1-3 | . | once | TRBV7-9 | CASNEKGSGNTIYF | TGTGCCAGCAACGAAAAGGGGTCTGGAAACACCATATATTTT
TRBJ2-7 | TRBD2 | . | TRBV19 | CASSIVSGGSYEQYF | TGTGCCAGTAGTATAGTTTCGGGGGGTTCCTACGAGCAGTACTTC
TRBJ1-2 | TRBD1 | . | TRBV19 | CASSVTGTNYGYTF | TGTGCCAGTAGTGTGACAGGGACTAACTATGGCTACACCTTC
TRBJ2-2 | TRBD1 | . | TRBV7-2 | CASSATGLNTGELFF | TGTGCCAGCAGCGCGACAGGGCTAAACACCGGGGAGCTGTTTTTT
TRBJ2-1 | TRBD2 | . | TRBV6-1 | CASSEMGLAGYNEQFF | TGTGCCAGCAGTGAAATGGGACTAGCGGGATACAATGAGCAGTTCTTC
TRBJ1-6 | . | . | TRBV5-1 | CASRPGLRGSPLHF | TGCGCCAGCAGGCCGGGACTGCGAGGTTCACCCCTCCACTTT
TRBJ1-2 | TRBD1 | . | TRBV7-8 | CASSLTYRRQGNYGYTF | TGTGCCAGCAGCTTGACCTATCGGCGACAGGGAAACTATGGCTACACCTTC
TRBJ2-1 | . | . | TRBV28 | CASNPEVVRDNEQFF | TGTGCCAGCAACCCGGAGGTAGTTAGGGACAATGAGCAGTTCTTC
TRBJ2-5 | . | once | TRBV4-2 | CASSQNPGLQETQYF | TGTGCCAGCAGCCAGAACCCGGGACTTCAAGAGACCCAGTACTTC